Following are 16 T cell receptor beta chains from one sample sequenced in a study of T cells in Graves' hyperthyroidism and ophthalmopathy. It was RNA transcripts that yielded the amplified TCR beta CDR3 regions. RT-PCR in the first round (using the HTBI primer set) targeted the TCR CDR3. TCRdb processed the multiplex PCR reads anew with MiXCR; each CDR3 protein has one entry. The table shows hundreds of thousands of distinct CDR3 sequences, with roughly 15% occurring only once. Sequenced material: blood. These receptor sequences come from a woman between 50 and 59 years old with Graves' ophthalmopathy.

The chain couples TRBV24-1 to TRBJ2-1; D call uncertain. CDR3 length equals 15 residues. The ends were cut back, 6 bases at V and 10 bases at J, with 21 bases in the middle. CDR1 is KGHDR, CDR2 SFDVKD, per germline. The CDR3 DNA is TGTGCCACCAGTTCTTTCTCCTTTAGGGTTGAAGAGCAGTTCTTC. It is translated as CATSSFSFRVEEQFF.

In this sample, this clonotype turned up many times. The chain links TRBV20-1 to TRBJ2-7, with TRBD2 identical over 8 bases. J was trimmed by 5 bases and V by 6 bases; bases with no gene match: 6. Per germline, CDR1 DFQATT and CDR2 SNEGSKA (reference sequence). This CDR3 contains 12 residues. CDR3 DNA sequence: TGCAGTGCCAGGACTAGCAGGCACGAGCAGTACTTC. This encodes CSARTSRHEQYF.

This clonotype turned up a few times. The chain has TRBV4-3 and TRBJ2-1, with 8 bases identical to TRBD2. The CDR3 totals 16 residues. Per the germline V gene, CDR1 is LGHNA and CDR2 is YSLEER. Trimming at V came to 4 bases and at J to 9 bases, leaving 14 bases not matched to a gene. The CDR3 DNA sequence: TGCGCCAGCAGCCTTTTAAGCGGGGGTGTCAATAGTGAGCAGTTCTTC. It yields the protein CASSLLSGGVNSEQFF.

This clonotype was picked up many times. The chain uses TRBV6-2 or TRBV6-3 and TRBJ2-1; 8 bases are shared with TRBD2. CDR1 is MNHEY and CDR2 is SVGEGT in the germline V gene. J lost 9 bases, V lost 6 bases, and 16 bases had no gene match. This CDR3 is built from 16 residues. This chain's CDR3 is CASSSIFPISGSEQFF. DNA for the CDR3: TGTGCCAGCAGCTCTATTTTTCCCATCAGCGGGAGTGAGCAGTTCTTC.

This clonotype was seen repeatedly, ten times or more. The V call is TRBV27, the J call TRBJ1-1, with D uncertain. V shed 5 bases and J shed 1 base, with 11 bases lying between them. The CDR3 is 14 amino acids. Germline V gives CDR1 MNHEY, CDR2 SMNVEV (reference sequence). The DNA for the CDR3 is TGTGCCAGCAGTCCACTCACATCGAACACTGAAGCTTTCTTT. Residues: CASSPLTSNTEAFF.

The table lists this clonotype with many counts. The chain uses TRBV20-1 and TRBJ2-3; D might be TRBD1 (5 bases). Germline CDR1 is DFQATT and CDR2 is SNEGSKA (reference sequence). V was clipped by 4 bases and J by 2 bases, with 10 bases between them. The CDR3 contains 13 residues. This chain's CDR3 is CSAIGQHTDTQYF. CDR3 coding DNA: TGCAGTGCTATTGGACAACACACAGATACGCAGTATTTT.

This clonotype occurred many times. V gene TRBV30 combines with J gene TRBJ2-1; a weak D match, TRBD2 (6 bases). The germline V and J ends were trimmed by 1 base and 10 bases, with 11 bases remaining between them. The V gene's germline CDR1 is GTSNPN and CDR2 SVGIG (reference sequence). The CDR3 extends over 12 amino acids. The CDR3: CAWSGGEVEQFF. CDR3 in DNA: TGTGCCTGGAGTGGAGGGGAGGTGGAGCAGTTCTTC. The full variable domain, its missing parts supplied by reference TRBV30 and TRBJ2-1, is SQTIHQWPATLVQPVGSPLSLECTVEGTSNPNLYWYRQAAGRGLQLLFYSVGIGQISSEVPQNLSASRPQDRQFILSSKKLLLSDSGFYLCAWSGGEVEQFFGPGTRLTVL.

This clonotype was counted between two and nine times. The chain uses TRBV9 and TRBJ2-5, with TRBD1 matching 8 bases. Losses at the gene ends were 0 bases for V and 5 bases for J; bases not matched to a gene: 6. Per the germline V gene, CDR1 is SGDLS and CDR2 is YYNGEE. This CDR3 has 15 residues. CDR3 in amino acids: CASSVAPGGLETQYF. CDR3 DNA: TGTGCCAGCAGCGTAGCTCCAGGGGGCTTGGAGACCCAGTACTTC.

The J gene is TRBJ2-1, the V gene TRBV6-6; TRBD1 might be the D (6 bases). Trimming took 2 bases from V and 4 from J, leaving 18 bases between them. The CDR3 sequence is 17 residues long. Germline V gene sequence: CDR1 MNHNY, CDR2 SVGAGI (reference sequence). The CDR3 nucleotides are TGTGCCAGCAGTTACGCTCGGACAGTTGGGCCTTACAATGAGCAGTTCTTC. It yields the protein CASSYARTVGPYNEQFF.

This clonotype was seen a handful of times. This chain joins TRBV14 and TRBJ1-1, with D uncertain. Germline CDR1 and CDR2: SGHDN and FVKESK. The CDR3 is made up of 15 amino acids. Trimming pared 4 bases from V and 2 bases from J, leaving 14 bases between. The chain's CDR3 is CASSPEGRFNTEAFF. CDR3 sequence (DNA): TGTGCCAGCAGCCCCGAGGGCAGGTTTAACACTGAAGCTTTCTTT.

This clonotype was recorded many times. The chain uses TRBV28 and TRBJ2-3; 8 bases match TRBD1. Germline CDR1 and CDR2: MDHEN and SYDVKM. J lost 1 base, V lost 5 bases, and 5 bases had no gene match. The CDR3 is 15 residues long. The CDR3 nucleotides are TGTGCCAGCAGTCGATCGGGACAGGGCACAGATACGCAGTATTTT. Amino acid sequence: CASSRSGQGTDTQYF.

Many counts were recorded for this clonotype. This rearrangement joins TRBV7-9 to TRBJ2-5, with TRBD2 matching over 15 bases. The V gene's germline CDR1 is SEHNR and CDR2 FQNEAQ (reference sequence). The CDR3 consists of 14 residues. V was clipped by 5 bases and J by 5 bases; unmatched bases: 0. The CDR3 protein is CASSGLAGGETQYF. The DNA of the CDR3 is TGTGCCAGCAGCGGACTAGCGGGGGGGGAGACCCAGTACTTC.

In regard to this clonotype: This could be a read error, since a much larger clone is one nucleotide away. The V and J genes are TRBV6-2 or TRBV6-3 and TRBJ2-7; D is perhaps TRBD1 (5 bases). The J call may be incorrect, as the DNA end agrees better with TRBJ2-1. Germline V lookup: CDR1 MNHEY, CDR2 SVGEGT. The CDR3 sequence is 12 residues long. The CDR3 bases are TGTGCCAGCAGTGCGACAGTCTACGAGCAGTTCTTC. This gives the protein CASSATVYEQFF.

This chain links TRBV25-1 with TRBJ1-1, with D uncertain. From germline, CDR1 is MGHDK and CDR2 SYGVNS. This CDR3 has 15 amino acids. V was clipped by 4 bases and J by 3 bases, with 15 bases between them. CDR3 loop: CASSGGLPKDTEAFF. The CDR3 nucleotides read TGTGCCAGCAGTGGAGGGCTACCCAAGGACACTGAAGCTTTCTTT.

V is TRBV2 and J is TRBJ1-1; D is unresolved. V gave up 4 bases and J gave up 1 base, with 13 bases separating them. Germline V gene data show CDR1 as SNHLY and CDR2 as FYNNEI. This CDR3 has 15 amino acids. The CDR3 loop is CASSVWLLKNTEAFF. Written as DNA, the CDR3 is TGTGCCAGCAGTGTCTGGTTGCTTAAGAACACTGAAGCTTTCTTT.

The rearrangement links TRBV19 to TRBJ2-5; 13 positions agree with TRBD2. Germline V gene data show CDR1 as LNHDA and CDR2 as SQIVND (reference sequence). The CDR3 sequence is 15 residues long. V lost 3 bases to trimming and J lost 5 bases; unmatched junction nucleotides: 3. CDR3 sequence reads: CASSMTSGRLETQYF. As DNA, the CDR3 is TGTGCCAGTAGTATGACTAGCGGGAGGTTGGAGACCCAGTACTTC. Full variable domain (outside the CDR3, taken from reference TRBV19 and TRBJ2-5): DGGITQSPKYLFRKEGQNVTLSCEQNLNHDAMYWYRQDPGQGLRLIYYSQIVNDFQKGDIAEGYSVSREKKESFPLTVTSAQKNPTAFYLCASSMTSGRLETQYFGPGTRLLVL.